There are a few counts of the clone carrying this T cell receptor beta chain. Enrolled through a virtual design, the participants were between roughly 18 and 95 years of age and came from 24 US areas. Sequencing used immunoSEQ multiplex PCR; TCRdb keeps in-frame clones, though not all of them. The sample consists of a few hundred thousand clones, around 90% of them appearing once. This record belongs to a study of blood T cell repertoires in COVID-19. Study context: Material from acute and convalescent COVID-19 was sourced from the United States, Italy and Spain. Nucleic acid was either cDNA or gDNA, and it came from T cells, B-cell-depleted T cells, or PBMCs.

The CDR3 sequence is 16 residues long. Between the trimmed V and J ends, which lost 7 bases and 4 bases, there was a span of 22 bases. Germline lookup yields CDR1 LNHDA and CDR2 SQIVND (reference sequence). The chain has TRBV19 and TRBJ1-1, with a weak D call TRBD1 (5 bases). The sequenced sample consisted of PBMCs or T cells enriched from blood (not recorded which). The source of this sequence is a man between 25 and 39 years old who had recovered from COVID-19. CDR3 DNA sequence: TGTGCCAGTAACACTAACATACAGGATTATCTCACTGAAGCTTTCTTT. It yields the protein CASNTNIQDYLTEAFF.